This T cell receptor (beta chain) was documented in a study of CD8 T cells in ankylosing spondylitis. The authors made TCR beta libraries by quantitative 5'-RACE with molecular barcodes. One entry per CDR3 protein, called by TCRdb with MiXCR from the 5' RACE reads. The table records about 700,000 distinct CDR3 sequences, around 20% of them present only once. Study conclusions and caveats: Reports say disease-linked clones showed up significantly more in matched ankylosing spondylitis synovial fluid. Apparently characteristic of ankylosing spondylitis blood was a TCR beta motif (eight highly homologous variants). Disease-associated clones were CD8+ and fairly uncommon in peripheral blood.

V shed 4 bases and J 4 bases; nucleotides not matched to a gene: 6. CDR1 is SQVTM, CDR2 ANQGSEA, per germline. The CDR3 is made up of 14 amino acids. This clonotype has a handful of counts. What it binds is not known. This TCR derives from a male donor with ankylosing spondylitis. The gene calls are TRBV29-1 and TRBJ2-7, with TRBD2 matching over 11 bases. Material: blood, either unsorted or a sorted T cell fraction (not recorded which). CDR3 residues: CSVANSGRGYEQYF. CDR3 DNA sequence: TGCAGCGTTGCCAATAGCGGGAGGGGTTACGAGCAGTACTTC.